The sequence of this T cell receptor beta chain was determined in a study of metastatic and nonmetastatic thyroid tumors. This clone was recorded many times. After removal of 5 bases from V and 2 bases from J, the junction contained 6 bases not matched to a gene. CDR3 length equals 15 residues. From germline, CDR1 is SGHTA and CDR2 FQGNSA. TCRdb used MiXCR to call clones anew from the PCR reads. The repertoire includes 21,000 or so clones, over 10% of them detected once, and around 22% sits in the top ten. Every patient was untreated before thyroid surgery. The sequenced material came from blood. The rearrangement joins TRBV7-2 to TRBJ2-7, with 10 positions matching TRBD2. The sequence came from a female donor with papillary thyroid cancer or a benign thyroid nodule (not recorded which). Some clones in this sample may be carry-over from other donors' samples. The CDR3 nucleotides read TGTGCCAGCAGCGTACTAGCGGGGTCTCCCTACGAGCAGTACTTC. It is translated as CASSVLAGSPYEQYF.